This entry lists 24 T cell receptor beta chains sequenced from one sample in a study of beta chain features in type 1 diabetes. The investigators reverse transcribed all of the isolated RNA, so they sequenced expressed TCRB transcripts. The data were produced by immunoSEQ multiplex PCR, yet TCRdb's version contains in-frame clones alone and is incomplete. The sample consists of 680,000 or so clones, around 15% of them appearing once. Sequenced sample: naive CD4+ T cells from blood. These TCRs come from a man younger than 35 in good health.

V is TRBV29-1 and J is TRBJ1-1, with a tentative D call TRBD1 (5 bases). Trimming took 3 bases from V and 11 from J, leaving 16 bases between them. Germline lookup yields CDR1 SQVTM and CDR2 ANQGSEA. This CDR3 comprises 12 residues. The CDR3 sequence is CSVDSSLGAAFF. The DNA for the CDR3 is TGCAGCGTTGATAGTAGCTTAGGGGCCGCTTTCTTT.

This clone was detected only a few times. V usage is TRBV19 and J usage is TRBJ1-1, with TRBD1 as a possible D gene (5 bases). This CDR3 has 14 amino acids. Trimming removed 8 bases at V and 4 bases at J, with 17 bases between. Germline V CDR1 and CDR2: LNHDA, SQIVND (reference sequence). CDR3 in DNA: TGTGCCAGTCGAAACCTCATAAGGGGCACTGAAGCTTTCTTT. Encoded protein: CASRNLIRGTEAFF.

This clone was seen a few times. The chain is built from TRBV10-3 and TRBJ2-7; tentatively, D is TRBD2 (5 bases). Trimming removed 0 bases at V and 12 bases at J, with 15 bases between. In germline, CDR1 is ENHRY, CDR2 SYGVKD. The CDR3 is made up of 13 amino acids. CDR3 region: CAISESTGSAAYF. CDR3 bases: TGTGCCATCAGTGAGTCGACGGGGAGCGCTGCGTACTTC.

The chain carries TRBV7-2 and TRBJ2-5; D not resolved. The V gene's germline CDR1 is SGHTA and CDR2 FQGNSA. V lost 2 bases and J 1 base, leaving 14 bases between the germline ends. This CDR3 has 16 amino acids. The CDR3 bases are TGTGCCAGCAGCTTAAACGAACGCAGACCCCAAGAGACCCAGTACTTC. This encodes CASSLNERRPQETQYF. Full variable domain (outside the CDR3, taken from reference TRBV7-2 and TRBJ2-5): GAGVSQSPSNKVTEKGKDVELRCDPISGHTALYWYRQSLGQGLEFLIYFQGNSAPDKSGLPSDRFSAERTGGSVSTLTIQRTQQEDSAVYLCASSLNERRPQETQYFGPGTRLLVL.

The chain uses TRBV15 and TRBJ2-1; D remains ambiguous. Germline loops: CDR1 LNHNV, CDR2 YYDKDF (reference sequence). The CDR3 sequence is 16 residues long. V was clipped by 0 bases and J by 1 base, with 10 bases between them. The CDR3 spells CATSRDGQGSYNEQFF. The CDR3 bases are TGTGCCACCAGCAGAGATGGGCAAGGGTCCTACAATGAGCAGTTCTTC.

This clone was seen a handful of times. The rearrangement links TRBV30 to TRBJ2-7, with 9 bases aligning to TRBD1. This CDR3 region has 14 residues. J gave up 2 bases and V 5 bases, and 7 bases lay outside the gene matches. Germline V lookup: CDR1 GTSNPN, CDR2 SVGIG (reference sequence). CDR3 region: CAWGTGTGPYEQYF. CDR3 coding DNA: TGTGCCTGGGGCACCGGGACAGGGCCCTACGAGCAGTACTTC.

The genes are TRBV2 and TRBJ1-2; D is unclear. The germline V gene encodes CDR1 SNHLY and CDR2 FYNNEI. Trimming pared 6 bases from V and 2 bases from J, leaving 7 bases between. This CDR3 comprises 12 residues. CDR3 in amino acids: CASREQNYGYTF. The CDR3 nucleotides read TGTGCCAGCAGGGAACAGAACTATGGCTACACCTTC.

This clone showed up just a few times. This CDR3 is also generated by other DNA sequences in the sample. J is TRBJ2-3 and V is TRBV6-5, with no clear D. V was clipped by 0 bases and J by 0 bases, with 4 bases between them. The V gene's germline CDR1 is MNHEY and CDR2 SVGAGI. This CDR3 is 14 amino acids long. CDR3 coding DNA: TGTGCCAGCAGTTACTCTGCCAGCACAGATACGCAGTATTTT. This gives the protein CASSYSASTDTQYF.

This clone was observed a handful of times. In DNA form, the CDR3 reads TGTGCCAGCAGATATCTACTAGCGGGGTCCGAGACCCAGTACTTC. Translating gives CASRYLLAGSETQYF. The rearrangement links TRBV27 to TRBJ2-5; 10 bases line up with TRBD2. The V gene end was trimmed by 6 bases and the J gene end by 5 bases; junction bases not matched to a gene: 9. Germline assignment: CDR1 MNHEY and CDR2 SMNVEV (reference sequence). This CDR3 has 15 residues.

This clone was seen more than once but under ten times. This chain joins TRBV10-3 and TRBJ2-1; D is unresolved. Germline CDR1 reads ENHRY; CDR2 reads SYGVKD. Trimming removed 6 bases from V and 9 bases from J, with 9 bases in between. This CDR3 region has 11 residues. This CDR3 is CAIRRSGEQFF. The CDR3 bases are TGTGCCATCAGAAGGTCAGGTGAGCAGTTCTTC.

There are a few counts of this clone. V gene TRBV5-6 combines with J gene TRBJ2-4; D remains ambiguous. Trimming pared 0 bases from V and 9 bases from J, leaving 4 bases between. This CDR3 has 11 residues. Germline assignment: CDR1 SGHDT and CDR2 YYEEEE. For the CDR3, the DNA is TGTGCCAGCAGCTTGGGTCCCATTCAGTACTTC. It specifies CASSLGPIQYF. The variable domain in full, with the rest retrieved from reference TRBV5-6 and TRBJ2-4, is DAGVTQSPTHLIKTRGQQVTLRCSPKSGHDTVSWYQQALGQGPQFIFQYYEEEERQRGNFPDRFSGHQFPNYSSELNVNALLLGDSALYLCASSLGPIQYFGAGTRLSVL.

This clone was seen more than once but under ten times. The CDR3 protein is CASSLGQGATYEQYF. The CDR3 coding sequence is TGCGCCAGCAGCTTGGGACAGGGGGCGACCTACGAGCAGTACTTC. The chain recombines TRBV5-1 with TRBJ2-7; 10 bases align to TRBD1. Germline values: CDR1 SGHRS, CDR2 YFSETQ. The CDR3 has 15 amino acids. Trimming cost V 0 bases and J 2 bases; bases outside gene matches: 2.

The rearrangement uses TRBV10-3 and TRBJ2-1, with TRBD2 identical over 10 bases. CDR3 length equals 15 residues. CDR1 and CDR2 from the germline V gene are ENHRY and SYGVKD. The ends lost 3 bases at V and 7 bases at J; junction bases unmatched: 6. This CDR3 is CAISDLAGEANEQFF. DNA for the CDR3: TGTGCCATCAGTGATCTAGCGGGAGAGGCTAATGAGCAGTTCTTC.

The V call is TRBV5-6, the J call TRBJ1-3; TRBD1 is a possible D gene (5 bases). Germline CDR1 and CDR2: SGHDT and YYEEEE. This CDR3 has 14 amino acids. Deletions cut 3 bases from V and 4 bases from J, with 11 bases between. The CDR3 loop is CASSSAGTGNTIYF. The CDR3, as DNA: TGTGCCAGCAGCTCTGCCGGGACGGGAAACACCATATATTTT. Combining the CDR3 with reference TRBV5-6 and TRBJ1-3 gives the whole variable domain DAGVTQSPTHLIKTRGQQVTLRCSPKSGHDTVSWYQQALGQGPQFIFQYYEEEERQRGNFPDRFSGHQFPNYSSELNVNALLLGDSALYLCASSSAGTGNTIYFGEGSWLTVV.

The CDR3 here is CASTRTSTNTGELFF. CDR3 coding DNA: TGTGCCAGCACCCGGACTTCTACCAACACCGGGGAGCTGTTTTTT. The rearrangement links TRBV7-4 to TRBJ2-2, with D possibly matching TRBD2 (5 bases). Deletions cut 7 bases from V and 2 bases from J, with 14 bases between. Germline V lookup: CDR1 SGHVT, CDR2 SQSDAQ. The CDR3 covers 15 residues.

The CDR3 sequence: CTAGLSYGYTF. The CDR3 bases are TGCACCGCGGGGTTGAGCTATGGCTACACCTTC. The chain joins TRBV29-1 to TRBJ1-2, with D hard to call. This CDR3 contains 11 residues. CDR1 and CDR2 (germline): SQVTM, ANQGSEA.

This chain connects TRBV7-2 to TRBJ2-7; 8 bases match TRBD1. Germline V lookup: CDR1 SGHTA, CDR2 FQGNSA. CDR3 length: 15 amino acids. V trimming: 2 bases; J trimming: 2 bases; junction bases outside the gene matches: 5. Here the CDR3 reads CASSLPGTGPYEQYF. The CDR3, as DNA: TGTGCCAGCAGCTTACCCGGGACAGGTCCCTACGAGCAGTACTTC.

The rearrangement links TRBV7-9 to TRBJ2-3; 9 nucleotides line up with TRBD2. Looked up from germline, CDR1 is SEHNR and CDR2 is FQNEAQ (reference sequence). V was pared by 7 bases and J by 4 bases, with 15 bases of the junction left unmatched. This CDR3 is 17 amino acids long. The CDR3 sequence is CASTSRKRGVIADTQYF. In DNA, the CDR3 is TGTGCCAGCACGTCGCGGAAGCGGGGGGTGATCGCAGATACGCAGTATTTT.

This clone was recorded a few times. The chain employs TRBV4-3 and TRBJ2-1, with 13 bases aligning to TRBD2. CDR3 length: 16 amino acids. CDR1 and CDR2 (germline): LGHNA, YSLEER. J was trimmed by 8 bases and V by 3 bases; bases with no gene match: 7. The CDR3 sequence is CASSQSGLAGVDEQFF. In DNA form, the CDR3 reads TGCGCCAGCAGCCAGAGCGGACTAGCGGGAGTCGATGAGCAGTTCTTC.

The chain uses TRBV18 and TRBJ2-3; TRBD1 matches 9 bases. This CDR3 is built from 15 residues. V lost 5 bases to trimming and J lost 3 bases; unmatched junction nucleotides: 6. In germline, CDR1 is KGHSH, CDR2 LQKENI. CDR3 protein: CASSSGQGRTDTQYF. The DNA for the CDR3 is TGTGCCAGCTCATCGGGACAGGGCCGGACAGATACGCAGTATTTT. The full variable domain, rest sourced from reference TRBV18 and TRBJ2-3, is NAGVMQNPRHLVRRRGQEARLRCSPMKGHSHVYWYRQLPEEGLKFMVYLQKENIIDESGMPKERFSAEFPKEGPSILRIQQVVRGDSAAYFCASSSGQGRTDTQYFGPGTRLTVL.

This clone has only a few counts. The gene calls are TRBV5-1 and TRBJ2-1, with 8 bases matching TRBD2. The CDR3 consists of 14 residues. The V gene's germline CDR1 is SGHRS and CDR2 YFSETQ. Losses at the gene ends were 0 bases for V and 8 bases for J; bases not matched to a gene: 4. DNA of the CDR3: TGCGCCAGCAGCTTGGGCGGGAGGATCGATGAGCAGTTCTTC. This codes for CASSLGGRIDEQFF.

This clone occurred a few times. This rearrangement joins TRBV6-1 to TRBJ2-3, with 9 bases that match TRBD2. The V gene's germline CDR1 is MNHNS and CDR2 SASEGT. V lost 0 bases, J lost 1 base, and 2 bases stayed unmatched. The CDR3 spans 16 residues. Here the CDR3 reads CASSEARLAGTDTQYF. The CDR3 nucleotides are TGTGCCAGCAGTGAAGCCCGACTAGCGGGCACAGATACGCAGTATTTT.

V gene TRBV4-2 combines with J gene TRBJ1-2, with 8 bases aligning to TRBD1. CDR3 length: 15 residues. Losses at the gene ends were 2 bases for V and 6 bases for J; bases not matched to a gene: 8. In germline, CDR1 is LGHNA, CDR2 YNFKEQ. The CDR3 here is CASSQIPGQDNGYTF. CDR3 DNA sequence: TGTGCCAGCAGCCAAATTCCGGGACAGGACAATGGCTACACCTTC.

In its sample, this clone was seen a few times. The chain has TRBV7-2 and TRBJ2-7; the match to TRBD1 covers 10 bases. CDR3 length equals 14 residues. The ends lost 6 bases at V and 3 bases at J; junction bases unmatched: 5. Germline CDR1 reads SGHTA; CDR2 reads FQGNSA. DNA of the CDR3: TGTGCCAGCAGGCCGACAGGGGGCGGCTACGAGCAGTACTTC. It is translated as CASRPTGGGYEQYF.